These 23 T cell receptor beta chains share one sample of origin, sequenced in a study of beta chain features in type 1 diabetes. Findings and caveats of the study: Shortening of TCRB CDR3s, moderate but significant, appeared in all four CD4+ subsets of Type 1 diabetes patients.

The antigens of these receptors remain unknown. Isolated RNA was reverse transcribed in full, so expressed TCRB transcripts were sequenced. Sequencing was performed with immunoSEQ multiplex PCR; in TCRdb, only in-frame clones are kept and a portion is missing. The sample includes around 250,000 clones, approximately 15% of them seen just once. The sequencing input was naive CD4+ T cells from blood. The receptors were gathered from a man aged 25-45 years with type 1 diabetes.

This clone has only a few counts. The V gene is TRBV27, the J gene TRBJ2-3, with TRBD2 matching over 11 bases. This CDR3 is built from 17 residues. From germline, CDR1 is MNHEY and CDR2 SMNVEV (reference sequence). J was trimmed by 0 bases and V by 9 bases; bases with no gene match: 11. Here the CDR3 DNA reads TGTGCCAGTAAGGGGGGGGGACTAGCGGCGAGCACAGATACGCAGTATTTT. Its protein product is CASKGGGLAASTDTQYF.

The chain employs TRBV7-9 and TRBJ2-7; 10 bases align to TRBD2. The J segment lost 4 bases and the V segment lost 1 base, leaving 4 bases of the junction unmatched. Germline loops: CDR1 SEHNR, CDR2 FQNEAQ (reference sequence). The CDR3 has 15 residues. The CDR3 bases are TGTGCCAGCAGCTTAGTCGCTAGCGGGGGATACGAGCAGTACTTC. Its protein product is CASSLVASGGYEQYF.

This clone turned up a few times. This chain uses TRBV28 with TRBJ2-7; D might be TRBD1 (6 bases). Germline values: CDR1 MDHEN, CDR2 SYDVKM. The CDR3 has 12 amino acids. V was cut by 7 bases and J by 1 base, with 8 bases left in between. The CDR3 coding sequence is TGTGCCAGCAAGGGGGAGTCCTACGAGCAGTACTTC. It translates to CASKGESYEQYF.

A few counts support this clone. The chain uses TRBV10-3 and TRBJ2-3; tentative D call: TRBD2 (5 bases). Germline CDR1 ENHRY, CDR2 SYGVKD. The CDR3 has 11 residues. V was pared by 4 bases and J by 6 bases, with 5 bases between. The CDR3 nucleotides read TGTGCCATCAGTGGCGGGGATACGCAGTATTTT. Encoded protein: CAISGGDTQYF.

The V gene is TRBV2, the J gene TRBJ2-7; D not resolved. The CDR3 has 11 amino acids. V was pared by 2 bases and J by 3 bases, with 2 bases between. Germline values: CDR1 SNHLY, CDR2 FYNNEI. The CDR3 is CASSEHYEQYF. Here the CDR3 DNA reads TGTGCCAGCAGTGAACACTACGAGCAGTACTTC.

This clone was seen more than once but under ten times. The V call is TRBV4-1, the J call TRBJ2-3; 10 positions match TRBD2. Trimming took 2 bases from V and 3 from J; bases not matched to a gene: 8. The CDR3 spans 17 residues. CDR1 and CDR2 (germline): MGHRA, YSYEKL. CDR3 loop: CASSQSGAGGQTDTQYF. The CDR3 DNA reads TGCGCCAGCAGCCAAAGCGGAGCGGGGGGGCAGACAGATACGCAGTATTTT.

V is TRBV10-3 and J is TRBJ2-5, with 13 bases fitting TRBD2. Germline loops: CDR1 ENHRY, CDR2 SYGVKD. Trimming took 6 bases from V and 4 from J; bases not matched to a gene: 8. The CDR3 is 16 residues long. CDR3 DNA sequence: TGTGCCATCAGGGCAGGACTAGCGGGAGAGCGAGAGACCCAGTACTTC. Translated, it gives CAIRAGLAGERETQYF.

The sample holds a few counts of this clone. V is TRBV7-6 and J is TRBJ1-1, with 7 bases aligning to TRBD1. Germline lookup yields CDR1 SGHVS and CDR2 FNYEAQ. The V and J ends lost 5 bases and 4 bases, in that order; junction bases with no gene match: 10. This CDR3 region has 15 residues. The DNA for the CDR3 is TGTGCCAGCAGCGGCCTCGACAGGGCAGGCACTGAAGCTTTCTTT. Amino acids: CASSGLDRAGTEAFF. The variable domain in full, with the rest retrieved from reference TRBV7-6 and TRBJ1-1, is GAGVSQSPRYKVTKRGQDVALRCDPISGHVSLYWYRQALGQGPEFLTYFNYEAQQDKSGLPNDRFSAERPEGSISTLTIQRTEQRDSAMYRCASSGLDRAGTEAFFGQGTRLTVV.

This clone was counted between two and nine times. The rearrangement links TRBV4-1 to TRBJ2-1, with 8 bases fitting TRBD2. Germline V gene data show CDR1 as MGHRA and CDR2 as YSYEKL. The CDR3 sequence is 16 residues long. The ends lost 0 bases at V and 7 bases at J; junction bases unmatched: 8. The CDR3 DNA reads TGCGCCAGCAGCCAAGATGCCGGGGGGGCCTGGAATGAGCAGTTCTTC. Translating gives CASSQDAGGAWNEQFF.

The chain uses TRBV7-8 and TRBJ2-1, with 10 bases aligning to TRBD1. This CDR3 has 12 amino acids. The germline V gene encodes CDR1 SGHVS and CDR2 FQNEAQ. V shed 9 bases, J shed 8 bases, and the junction held 4 bases outside the gene matches. CDR3 nucleotides: TGTGCCAGTGGACAGGGGGAGGATGAGCAGTTCTTC. Its protein is CASGQGEDEQFF.

This chain connects TRBV28 to TRBJ1-4; 8 bases fit TRBD1. CDR1 and CDR2 from the germline V gene are MDHEN and SYDVKM. V shed 4 bases and J 7 bases; nucleotides not matched to a gene: 8. The CDR3 contains 15 residues. The CDR3 protein is CASSSGQGVFEKLFF. The CDR3 region has the DNA TGTGCCAGCAGTTCAGGACAGGGTGTGTTTGAAAAACTGTTTTTT.

This clone has just a few counts. This chain links TRBV6-5 with TRBJ2-1, with D possibly TRBD1 on 5 matching bases. Trimming took 4 bases from V and 2 from J, leaving 9 bases between them. Germline V gene lookup returns CDR1 MNHEY and CDR2 SVGAGI. The CDR3 loop spans 14 amino acids. Here the CDR3 reads CASSSLGPYNEQFF. The CDR3 DNA follows: TGTGCCAGCAGTTCCCTGGGGCCCTACAATGAGCAGTTCTTC.

The chain has TRBV9 and TRBJ2-3, with 10 bases identical to TRBD2. CDR3 length: 17 amino acids. The V gene's germline CDR1 is SGDLS and CDR2 YYNGEE. V trimming: 0 bases; J trimming: 1 base; junction bases outside the gene matches: 5. The chain's CDR3 is CASSVVDGTSGTDTQYF. The CDR3 coding sequence is TGTGCCAGCAGCGTAGTCGACGGGACTAGCGGCACAGATACGCAGTATTTT. Full variable domain (remainder filled in from reference TRBV9 and TRBJ2-3): DSGVTQTPKHLITATGQRVTLRCSPRSGDLSVYWYQQSLDQGLQFLIQYYNGEERAKGNILERFSAQQFPDLHSELNLSSLELGDSALYFCASSVVDGTSGTDTQYFGPGTRLTVL.

This clone occurred once. The rearrangement joins TRBV11-2 to TRBJ2-6; 7 bases are shared with TRBD1. The CDR3 runs to 15 residues. Germline V gene sequence: CDR1 SGHAT, CDR2 FQNNGV. V trimming: 5 bases; J trimming: 2 bases; junction bases outside the gene matches: 3. CDR3 DNA sequence: TGTGCCAGCAGCCTCCAGGGGGCTGGGGCCAACGTCCTGACTTTC. It codes for CASSLQGAGANVLTF.

Concerning this clone: Other nucleotide sequences from this sample produce the same CDR3. The J gene is TRBJ1-5, the V gene TRBV29-1; D unclear. This CDR3 spans 12 amino acids. V shed 5 bases and J shed 1 base, with 6 bases lying between them. Germline V CDR1 and CDR2: SQVTM, ANQGSEA. The DNA for the CDR3 is TGCAGCGTTTCGGGAAGCAATCAGCCCCAGCATTTT. Amino acid sequence: CSVSGSNQPQHF. The full variable domain, completed using reference TRBV29-1 and TRBJ1-5, is SAVISQKPSRDICQRGTSLTIQCQVDSQVTMMFWYRQQPGQSLTLIATANQGSEATYESGFVIDKFPISRPNLTFSTLTVSNMSPEDSSIYLCSVSGSNQPQHFGDGTRLSIL.

In this sample, this clone turned up a few times. V gene TRBV10-3 combines with J gene TRBJ1-2; 9 bases match TRBD1. Germline V gene data show CDR1 as ENHRY and CDR2 as SYGVKD. The ends lost 8 bases at V and 0 bases at J; junction bases unmatched: 7. The CDR3 is made up of 15 amino acids. CDR3 sequence (DNA): TGTGCCATCGGGGGACAGGGACGTTCTAACTATGGCTACACCTTC. As protein: CAIGGQGRSNYGYTF.

This chain links TRBV5-1 with TRBJ2-1; no reliable D call. V was clipped by 5 bases and J by 7 bases, with 7 bases between them. The germline V gene has CDR1 SGHRS and CDR2 YFSETQ. The CDR3 sequence is 11 residues long. The DNA for the CDR3 is TGCGCCAGCAGTTTTACAAATGAGCAGTTCTTC. This translates into CASSFTNEQFF.

This clone was picked up a small number of times. CDR3: CASSLNQVTDTQYF. The CDR3 DNA reads as TGTGCCAGCAGCTTAAACCAGGTCACAGATACGCAGTATTTT. The chain carries TRBV11-3 and TRBJ2-3; D is undetermined. Germline values: CDR1 SGHNT, CDR2 YENEEA. Trimming stripped 2 bases from V and 2 bases from J, with 8 bases between. The CDR3 loop spans 14 amino acids.

This clone came up a few times. The CDR3 loop reads CSVSFLAGGQGDTQYF. CDR3 nucleotides: TGCAGCGTCAGTTTCCTAGCGGGAGGGCAGGGAGATACGCAGTATTTT. The chain carries TRBV29-1 and TRBJ2-3, with 12 nucleotides matching TRBD2. This CDR3 region has 16 residues. J lost 5 bases, V lost 6 bases, and 12 bases had no gene match. Germline CDR1 SQVTM, CDR2 ANQGSEA.

CDR3 protein: CASSVPPADTEAFF. CDR3 DNA sequence: TGTGCCAGCAGCGTTCCTCCGGCGGACACTGAAGCTTTCTTT. V and J are TRBV11-2 and TRBJ1-1, with D unclear. Germline CDR1 and CDR2: SGHAT and FQNNGV. V lost 5 bases to trimming and J lost 3 bases, with 13 bases between them. CDR3 length equals 14 residues.

This clone was picked up a small number of times. This sequence joins TRBV5-4 and TRBJ2-3; D may be TRBD2 (5 bases). The ends were cut back, 3 bases at V and 0 bases at J, with 11 bases in the middle. This CDR3 region has 15 residues. Germline loops: CDR1 SGHNT, CDR2 YYREEE (reference sequence). The CDR3 DNA reads as TGTGCCAGCAGCTCGGGGTCCGGTAGCACAGATACGCAGTATTTT. The encoded protein is CASSSGSGSTDTQYF.

The chain has TRBV2 and TRBJ1-2, with TRBD1 matching 7 bases. Trimming removed 6 bases from V and 3 bases from J; junction bases left unmatched: 4. Germline lookup yields CDR1 SNHLY and CDR2 FYNNEI. The CDR3 runs to 13 residues. The CDR3 bases are TGTGCCAGCAGGACCGGGACAGACTATGGCTACACCTTC. Residues: CASRTGTDYGYTF.

There are a few counts of this clone. The gene calls are TRBV9 and TRBJ1-1; D call uncertain. The CDR3 extends over 15 amino acids. The V end was cut by 4 bases, the J end by 3 bases, with 16 bases between. Germline V CDR1 and CDR2: SGDLS, YYNGEE. CDR3 nucleotide sequence: TGTGCCAGCAGCCCGAATGAGAGGGAAGACACTGAAGCTTTCTTT. Translated: CASSPNEREDTEAFF.